This T cell receptor (beta chain) derives from a study of cytomegalovirus exposure and HLA in healthy donors. PCR employed 60 Vbeta and 13 Jbeta primers. Profiling relied on immunoSEQ multiplex PCR, and the TCRdb table lists in-frame clones only, not all of them. The sample carries around 170,000 clones, 80% to 85% recorded once. The germline CDR1 and CDR2 sequences are SGHAT and FQNNGV. The trim removed 4 bases at V and 2 bases at J, leaving 5 bases unmatched. CDR3 length: 14 residues. The count of this clone is one. Its antigen is undetermined. General study results and limits: Cytomegalovirus-associated status was assigned to about 150 TCR beta chains.

The origin of this receptor is a woman between 18 and 29 years old in good health and CMV-seronegative. Sample: PBMCs. V and J are TRBV11-2 and TRBJ2-7; 7 nucleotides line up with TRBD1. The CDR3 sequence is CASSSRQGTYEQYF. CDR3 nucleotide sequence: TGTGCCAGCAGCTCAAGACAGGGAACCTACGAGCAGTACTTC.